This TCR beta chain emerged from a study of cytomegalovirus exposure and HLA in healthy donors. Broader study findings: Cytomegalovirus-associated TCR beta chains were listed, numbering over 150. Three chains linked to CMV were shown in vitro to be specific for CMV antigens.

Donors came from a validation cohort of over a hundred subjects, distinct from the first 666-subject cohort. In the case of this clone: Antigen specificity is unknown.

The CDR3 has 17 amino acids. Germline CDR1 reads LNHDA; CDR2 reads SQIVND (reference sequence). With 6 bases clipped from V and 0 bases from J, the junction kept 10 bases outside the gene matches. Assay: immunoSEQ multiplex PCR; the TCRdb copy retains only in-frame clones and omits some. This table holds 150,000 to 200,000 clones, about 81% found once. The sample was PBMCs. This receptor was identified in a woman in her twenties or thirties in good health and CMV-seronegative. The genes are TRBV19 and TRBJ1-5; TRBD1 matches 8 bases. As DNA, the CDR3 is TGTGCCAGTAGAGTCGGACAGGGCGCCTATAGCAATCAGCCCCAGCATTTT. It specifies CASRVGQGAYSNQPQHF.